This T cell receptor beta chain was retrieved from a study of blood T cell repertoires in COVID-19. Trimming shortened V by 5 bases and J by 4 bases, and 12 bases separated the two germline ends. CDR1 and CDR2 (germline): SNHLY, FYNNEI. This CDR3 has 14 residues. Only in-frame clones appear in the TCRdb table, and some are missing; sequencing was by immunoSEQ multiplex PCR. The sample comprises 110,000 or so clones, about four fifths of which are singletons, and about 4% rests with the top ten. The V and J genes are TRBV2 and TRBJ1-5, with D perhaps TRBD1 (6 bases). The origin of this receptor is a woman in her 70s with acute or convalescent COVID-19. What was sequenced was peripheral blood. CDR3 coding DNA: TGTGCCAGCAGTACAGGGTTTGGGAATCAGCCCCAGCATTTT. Translation gives CASSTGFGNQPQHF.